This passage covers 9 T cell receptor beta chains from one sample sequenced in a study of control samples from healthy donors and cancer patients. This table comes from immunoSEQ multiplex PCR, and its TCRdb copy is limited to in-frame clones, with some not included. The table records 130,000 or so clones, 91% of them present only once. The source material was blood. These receptors all come from a young man in good health.

This chain connects TRBV6-5 to TRBJ2-6; weak D call: TRBD1 (6 bases). V lost 3 bases and J 6 bases, leaving 12 bases between the germline ends. The CDR3 spans 15 residues. Per germline, CDR1 MNHEY and CDR2 SVGAGI. CDR3 loop: CASSYSTGPANVLTF. The DNA for the CDR3 is TGTGCCAGCAGTTATAGCACAGGGCCGGCCAACGTCCTGACTTTC.

The V gene is TRBV29-1, the J gene TRBJ1-1; unclear D gene. V was clipped by 1 base and J by 4 bases, with 13 bases between them. The length of the CDR3 is 14 residues. The germline V gene has CDR1 SQVTM and CDR2 ANQGSEA. The CDR3 sequence: CSVEAGSWGTEAFF. CDR3 in DNA: TGCAGCGTTGAAGCGGGATCCTGGGGCACTGAAGCTTTCTTT.

Here the CDR3 DNA reads TGTGCCACCAGTGATTGGACAGGGGGCAGCGAGCAGTACTTC. Translated: CATSDWTGGSEQYF. The chain joins TRBV24-1 to TRBJ2-7; 11 nucleotides match TRBD1. Germline CDR1 reads KGHDR; CDR2 reads SFDVKD. The CDR3 consists of 14 residues. Trimming removed 2 bases from V and 6 bases from J; junction bases left unmatched: 2.

The rearrangement joins TRBV4-1 to TRBJ2-1, with a weak D call TRBD1 (5 bases). This CDR3 is 13 amino acids long. The germline V gene has CDR1 MGHRA and CDR2 YSYEKL. With 1 base removed from V and 15 bases from J, the gap between germline ends came to 16 bases. The CDR3 reads CASSQGASQGRFF. The CDR3 DNA reads as TGCGCCAGCAGCCAAGGGGCGTCGCAGGGCCGGTTCTTC.

The chain links TRBV6-4 to TRBJ1-2; D not resolved. The CDR3 has 13 residues. V lost 4 bases to trimming and J lost 4 bases, with 10 bases between them. The V gene's germline CDR1 is MRHNA and CDR2 SNTAGT. DNA for the CDR3: TGTGCCAGCAGTGGGGTAGGTATCTATGGCTACACCTTC. Translation gives CASSGVGIYGYTF.

The chain has TRBV7-9 and TRBJ2-3, with 8 nucleotides matching TRBD2. This CDR3 is built from 17 residues. The germline gives CDR1 SEHNR, CDR2 FQNEAQ (reference sequence). The junction had 12 bases not matched to a gene; V was cut back by 5 bases and J by 2 bases. The CDR3 sequence: CASSPPAAGGSTDTQYF. The CDR3 DNA follows: TGTGCCAGCAGCCCTCCCGCGGCGGGGGGCTCCACAGATACGCAGTATTTT.

The genes are TRBV4-1 and TRBJ2-4; D unresolved. The germline V and J ends were trimmed by 0 bases and 0 bases, with 15 bases remaining between them. CDR1 is MGHRA, CDR2 YSYEKL, per germline. The CDR3 contains 18 residues. The CDR3: CASSQDQSSTVAKNIQYF. The CDR3 nucleotides are TGCGCCAGCAGCCAAGATCAGTCCTCTACAGTAGCCAAAAACATTCAGTACTTC.

The chain is built from TRBV19 and TRBJ2-1; TRBD2 aligns across 11 bases. From germline, CDR1 is LNHDA and CDR2 SQIVND (reference sequence). V lost 3 bases, J lost 4 bases, and 8 bases stayed unmatched. The CDR3 extends over 17 amino acids. The CDR3 is CASSILAGGPIYNEQFF. Here the CDR3 DNA reads TGTGCCAGTAGTATCCTAGCGGGGGGCCCGATTTACAATGAGCAGTTCTTC. The variable domain in full, completed from reference TRBV19 and TRBJ2-1, reads DGGITQSPKYLFRKEGQNVTLSCEQNLNHDAMYWYRQDPGQGLRLIYYSQIVNDFQKGDIAEGYSVSREKKESFPLTVTSAQKNPTAFYLCASSILAGGPIYNEQFFGPGTRLTVL.

The CDR3 DNA is TGTGCCAGCAGTGATGACAGGGCCACTGAAGCTTTCTTT. Translating it yields CASSDDRATEAFF. The genes are TRBV2 and TRBJ1-1, with 7 bases aligning to TRBD1. CDR1 is SNHLY and CDR2 is FYNNEI in the germline V gene. Losses at the gene ends were 3 bases for V and 4 bases for J; bases not matched to a gene: 2. The CDR3 consists of 13 residues. The whole variable domain, remainder taken from reference TRBV2 and TRBJ1-1, is EPEVTQTPSHQVTQMGQEVILRCVPISNHLYFYWYRQILGQKVEFLVSFYNNEISEKSEIFDDQFSVERPDGSNFTLKIRSTKLEDSAMYFCASSDDRATEAFFGQGTRLTVV.